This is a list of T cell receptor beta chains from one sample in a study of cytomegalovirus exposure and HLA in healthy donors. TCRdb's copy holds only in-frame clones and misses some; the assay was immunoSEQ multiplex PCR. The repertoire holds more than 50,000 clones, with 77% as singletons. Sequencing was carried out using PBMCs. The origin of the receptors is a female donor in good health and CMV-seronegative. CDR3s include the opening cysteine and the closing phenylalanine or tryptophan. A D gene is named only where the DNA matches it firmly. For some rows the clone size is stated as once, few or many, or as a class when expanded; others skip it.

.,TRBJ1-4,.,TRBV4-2,CASSLSAGADEKLFF,TGTGCCAGCAGCCTCTCAGCAGGAGCGGATGAAAAACTGTTTTTT
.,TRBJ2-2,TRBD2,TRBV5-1,CASSSSGRAGTGELFF,TGCGCCAGCAGCTCTAGCGGGAGGGCCGGAACCGGGGAGCTGTTTTTT
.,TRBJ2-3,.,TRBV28,CASSLRRPDTQYF,TGTGCCAGCAGTTTACGGCGGCCAGATACGCAGTATTTT
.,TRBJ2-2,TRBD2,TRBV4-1,CASSQEFRPGLAGPNTGELFF,TGCGCCAGCAGCCAAGAATTCAGACCTGGACTAGCGGGGCCGAACACCGGGGAGCTGTTTTTT
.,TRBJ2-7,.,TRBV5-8,CASSLVGGEQYF,TGTGCCAGCAGCTTGGTGGGGGGCGAGCAGTACTTC
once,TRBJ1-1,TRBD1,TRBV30,CAWRGQLRLAFF,TGTGCCTGGAGGGGACAGTTGCGTTTGGCTTTCTTT
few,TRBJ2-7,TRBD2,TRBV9,CASSVGASGSGQQYF,TGTGCCAGCAGCGTAGGGGCTAGCGGGAGTGGGCAGCAGTACTTC
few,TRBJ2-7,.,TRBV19,CASSGDSRYEQYF,TGTGCCAGTAGTGGGGACTCTCGCTACGAGCAGTACTTC
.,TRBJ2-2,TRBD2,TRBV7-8,CASGSAGAPGELFF,TGTGCCAGCGGCTCAGCGGGAGCTCCCGGGGAGCTGTTTTTT
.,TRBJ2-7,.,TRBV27,CASSRSPAFGRTYEQYF,TGTGCCAGCAGTCGGTCCCCAGCGTTCGGGAGAACCTACGAGCAGTACTTC
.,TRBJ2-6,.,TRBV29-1,CSAQAGANVLTF,TGCAGCGCGCAGGCGGGGGCCAACGTCCTGACTTTC
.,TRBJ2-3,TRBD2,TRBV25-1,CASSEGEGHPTNTQYF,TGTGCCAGCAGTGAAGGGGAGGGGCATCCTACAAATACGCAGTATTTT
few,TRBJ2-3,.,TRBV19,CASSTGVPGTDTQYF,TGTGCCAGTAGTACGGGAGTACCTGGCACAGATACGCAGTATTTT
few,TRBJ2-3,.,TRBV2,CASSELEDTQYF,TGTGCCAGCAGTGAACTAGAAGATACGCAGTATTTT
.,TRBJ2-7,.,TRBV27,CASRLQGFQSYEQYF,TGTGCCAGCAGACTTCAGGGGTTCCAATCCTACGAGCAGTACTTC
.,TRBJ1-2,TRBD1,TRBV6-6,CASSYSPRTGAYGYTF,TGTGCCAGCAGTTACTCACCGAGGACAGGGGCCTATGGCTACACCTTC
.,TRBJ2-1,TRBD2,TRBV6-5,CASSFRPAGGNNEQFF,TGTGCCAGCAGTTTCCGTCCAGCGGGGGGGAACAATGAGCAGTTCTTC
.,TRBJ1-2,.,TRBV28,CASSLGRGNYGYTF,TGTGCCAGCTCGCTAGGTCGGGGTAATTATGGCTACACCTTC
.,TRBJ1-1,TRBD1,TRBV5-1,CASSGDSLNTEAFF,TGCGCCAGCAGCGGGGACAGCTTGAACACTGAAGCTTTCTTT
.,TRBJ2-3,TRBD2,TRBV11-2,CASSLAGLAGGEDTQYF,TGTGCCAGCAGCTTAGCCGGACTAGCGGGAGGGGAAGATACGCAGTATTTT
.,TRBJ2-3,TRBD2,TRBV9,CASSVAPAGADTQYF,TGTGCCAGCAGCGTAGCTCCAGCGGGAGCAGATACGCAGTATTTT
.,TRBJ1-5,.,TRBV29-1,CSSWMGPHSNQPQHF,TGCAGCTCCTGGATGGGGCCCCATAGCAATCAGCCCCAGCATTTT
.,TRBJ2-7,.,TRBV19,CASSIGAGKPYEQYF,TGTGCCAGTAGTATAGGGGCAGGTAAACCCTACGAGCAGTACTTC
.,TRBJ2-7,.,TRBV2,CASSDGWGVEQYF,TGTGCCAGCAGTGATGGGTGGGGGGTCGAGCAGTACTTC
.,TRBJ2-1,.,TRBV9,CASSVDAGHYNEQFF,TGTGCCAGCAGCGTAGACGCGGGCCACTACAATGAGCAGTTCTTC
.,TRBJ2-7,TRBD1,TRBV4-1,CASSLGTGTAEQYF,TGCGCCAGCAGCCTGGGGACAGGGACTGCCGAGCAGTACTTC
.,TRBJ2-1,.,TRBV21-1,CASSLPGLAGVLPYNEQFF,TGTGCCAGCAGCCTCCCGGGACTAGCGGGAGTCCTCCCATACAATGAGCAGTTCTTC
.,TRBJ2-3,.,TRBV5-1,CASSTDSFTDTQYF,TGCGCCAGCAGCACGGACAGCTTCACAGATACGCAGTATTTT
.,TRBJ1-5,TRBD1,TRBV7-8,CASSLENTGGRQPQHF,TGTGCCAGCAGCTTAGAGAATACAGGGGGTAGGCAGCCCCAGCATTTT